This T cell receptor (beta chain) stems from a study of cytomegalovirus exposure and HLA in healthy donors. Study-wide points: According to reports, the classifier identified cytomegalovirus status with high specificity and sensitivity. Later analysis suggested links between common viral pathogens and several top significant clusters.

As for this clone: Its antigen is undetermined. This is likely a read error, given that the CDR3 carries no conserved phenylalanine or tryptophan at its end. Because the CDR3's place on the DNA is in doubt, the DNA is left out and the CDR3 is given as listed by TCRdb.

Termini included, the CDR3 measures 12 amino acids. Unrecorded immune exposures were likely, despite nominal health at sampling. A multiplex PCR was run with 60 Vbeta primers and 13 Jbeta primers. Only in-frame clones appear in the TCRdb table, and some are missing; sequencing was by immunoSEQ multiplex PCR. In all, the sample yields approximately 60,000 clones. Sequenced: PBMCs. This rearrangement joins TRBV5-3 to TRBJ1-4; the table calls TRBD1, which could not be checked here. TRBV5-3 is an open reading frame whose function is uncertain. This TCR came from a man in his thirties or forties in good health and CMV-seropositive. The CDR3 is CARRPGQGHGVG.